One and the same sample provided the 12 T cell receptor beta chains below, sequenced in a study of OX40 agonist ivuxolimab in advanced cancers. The library was produced with the immunoSEQ multiplex PCR assay. TCRdb's version of the immuneACCESS table is confined to in-frame rearrangements and falls short of the full clone set. An unresolved V gene accounts for under half of the shortfall where checked; the remainder is of unknown origin. The sample contains 60,000 to 70,000 clones, 75% to 85% of them found a single time. 1% to 1.5% of the sample belongs to the ten largest clones. The sample consisted of CD4+ or CD8+ T cells sorted from blood, taken in a trial of the OX40 agonist ivuxolimab. The receptor source for this set is an adult with an advanced solid tumor such as melanoma, head and neck, liver or kidney cancer.

V gene TRBV5-1 combines with J gene TRBJ2-7; TRBD1 matches 7 bases. The junction had 9 bases not matched to a gene; V was cut back by 4 bases and J by 2 bases. Germline CDR1 and CDR2: SGHRS and YFSETQ. The CDR3 is made up of 15 amino acids. The CDR3 is CASSVGTVPTYEQYF. In DNA form, the CDR3 reads TGCGCCAGCAGCGTGGGGACAGTCCCCACCTACGAGCAGTACTTC.

This chain joins TRBV9 and TRBJ1-4; D is ambiguous. The ends were cut back, 0 bases at V and 0 bases at J, with 6 bases in the middle. The CDR3 runs to 15 residues. CDR1 is SGDLS and CDR2 is YYNGEE in the germline V gene. The CDR3 DNA reads as TGTGCCAGCAGCGTAGCCCTTGCAACTAATGAAAAACTGTTTTTT. Protein: CASSVALATNEKLFF.

This chain joins TRBV6-1 and TRBJ1-6; D may be TRBD1 (5 bases). Germline-derived CDR1 and CDR2 are MNHNS and SASEGT. Trimming removed 7 bases from V and 14 bases from J, with 9 bases in between. The CDR3 loop spans 10 amino acids. The CDR3 DNA sequence: TGTGCCAGCACGGGGGTCGCCCTCCACTTT. The encoded protein is CASTGVALHF.

The chain has TRBV5-4 and TRBJ2-2; TRBD1 or TRBD2 may be the D gene (5 bases each). CDR3 length: 15 amino acids. Germline CDR1 is SGHNT and CDR2 is YYREEE (reference sequence). Trimming pared 5 bases from V and 4 bases from J, leaving 15 bases between. CDR3 nucleotide sequence: TGTGCCAGCAGGCCCTCCGGGACGGTCACCGGGGAGCTGTTTTTT. Amino acids: CASRPSGTVTGELFF.

The J gene is TRBJ2-5, the V gene TRBV5-5, with no clear D. Germline V gives CDR1 SGHKS, CDR2 YYEKEE (reference sequence). This CDR3 contains 11 residues. V was trimmed by 3 bases and J by 0 bases, leaving 0 bases between them. The CDR3 reads CASSYQETQYF. CDR3 nucleotides: TGTGCCAGCAGCTACCAAGAGACCCAGTACTTC.

This clone was seen once. V gene TRBV9 combines with J gene TRBJ2-1; D is possibly TRBD1 (5 bases). This CDR3 spans 14 amino acids. Germline assignment: CDR1 SGDLS and CDR2 YYNGEE. Trimming pared 0 bases from V and 9 bases from J, leaving 13 bases between. This chain's CDR3 is CASSVDFRQSEQFF. In DNA, the CDR3 is TGTGCCAGCAGCGTAGATTTTAGACAGAGTGAGCAGTTCTTC. Looking up the rest from reference TRBV9 and TRBJ2-1 gives the full variable domain: DSGVTQTPKHLITATGQRVTLRCSPRSGDLSVYWYQQSLDQGLQFLIQYYNGEERAKGNILERFSAQQFPDLHSELNLSSLELGDSALYFCASSVDFRQSEQFFGPGTRLTVL.

This clone was observed a few times. The chain is built from TRBV6-1 and TRBJ1-2; 7 bases are a match to TRBD1. The CDR3 consists of 13 residues. Per germline, CDR1 MNHNS and CDR2 SASEGT. V dropped 1 base and J dropped 7; count of bases not matched to a gene: 3. The CDR3: CASSEVNRGGYTF. The DNA for the CDR3 is TGTGCCAGCAGTGAAGTGAACAGGGGTGGCTACACCTTC.

As regards this clone: Here the CDR3 omits its conserved ending phenylalanine or tryptophan, so a read error is the likely source. The chain combines TRBV5-1 with TRBJ1-2, with a weak D call TRBD1 (6 bases). V gave up 2 bases and J gave up 3 bases, with 11 bases separating them. Germline CDR1 reads SGHRS; CDR2 reads YFSETQ. This CDR3 contains 14 residues. The CDR3 coding sequence is TGCGCCAGCAGCTTCCGGGGGGCGGACTATGGCTACACCCTC. Residues: CASSFRGADYGYTL.

The V and J genes are TRBV5-1 and TRBJ1-5; D remains ambiguous. Deletions cut 3 bases from V and 7 bases from J, with 17 bases between. The V gene's germline CDR1 is SGHRS and CDR2 YFSETQ. The CDR3 totals 15 residues. In DNA, the CDR3 is TGCGCCAGCAGCTCCGGGATGAGGGATGGGCAGCCCCAGCATTTT. Protein sequence: CASSSGMRDGQPQHF. The entire variable domain, with the rest obtained from reference TRBV5-1 and TRBJ1-5, is as follows: KAGVTQTPRYLIKTRGQQVTLSCSPISGHRSVSWYQQTPGQGLQFLFEYFSETQRNKGNFPGRFSGRQFSNSRSEMNVSTLELGDSALYLCASSSGMRDGQPQHFGDGTRLSIL.

This sequence joins TRBV27 and TRBJ2-7; 7 nucleotides align to TRBD1. The CDR3 has 13 residues. The junction had 0 bases not matched to a gene; V was cut back by 2 bases and J by 2 bases. The germline gives CDR1 MNHEY, CDR2 SMNVEV (reference sequence). CDR3 nucleotides: TGTGCCAGCAGTTTACAGGGGGCCTACGAGCAGTACTTC. This translates into CASSLQGAYEQYF.

The chain is built from TRBV2 and TRBJ1-2; weak D call: TRBD1 (5 bases). Germline values: CDR1 SNHLY, CDR2 FYNNEI. Between the trimmed V and J ends, which lost 7 bases and 6 bases, there was a span of 18 bases. The CDR3 has 14 amino acids. As DNA, the CDR3 is TGTGCCAGCATGATGGGGCTTAGGCAGGATGGCTACACCTTC. This translates into CASMMGLRQDGYTF. The variable domain in full, with the rest retrieved from reference TRBV2 and TRBJ1-2, is EPEVTQTPSHQVTQMGQEVILRCVPISNHLYFYWYRQILGQKVEFLVSFYNNEISEKSEIFDDQFSVERPDGSNFTLKIRSTKLEDSAMYFCASMMGLRQDGYTFGSGTRLTVV.

V usage is TRBV4-1 and J usage is TRBJ2-1, with 8 bases aligning to TRBD1. The CDR3 runs 17 residues. Germline V CDR1 and CDR2: MGHRA, YSYEKL. Trimming cost V 2 bases and J 1 base; bases outside gene matches: 7. CDR3 sequence reads: CASSQPHTGGSYNEQFF. In nucleotides, the CDR3 is TGCGCCAGCAGCCAACCCCATACAGGGGGTTCCTACAATGAGCAGTTCTTC.